This TCR beta chain appears in the sequencing data of a study of identical twins. Study-wide results and limits: For out-of-frame beta sequences, excess twin sharing was weaker.

The donor group consisted entirely of healthy Caucasians. Germline V gives CDR1 DFQATT, CDR2 SNEGSKA (reference sequence). The CDR3 is 14 residues long. Trimming stripped 5 bases from V and 0 bases from J, with 11 bases between. This clonotype has only a few counts. Its specificity is unknown. TCRdb itself ran the 5' RACE reads through MiXCR, one entry per CDR3 protein. The sample holds fewer than 900,000 distinct CDR3 sequences; around a sixth are singletons and the top ten take around 13%. Separately, the same data were catalogued under a study of T cells expressing NK-cell markers. This second study notes: An anti-gamma-delta TCR antibody was added in several experiments. It restricted sorting to alpha-beta TCR-expressing T cells. Dominant NKG2C+ clonotype frequencies of about 1.0-7.0% of CD8+ T cells were measured in several donors.

The source material was PBMCs. The V call is TRBV20-1, the J call TRBJ2-1; D is perhaps TRBD2 (6 bases). This sequence originates from a woman under 30 in good health. CDR3 bases: TGCAGTGCTCCAGGACTAACCTCCTACAATGAGCAGTTCTTC. Its translation: CSAPGLTSYNEQFF.